The clone carrying this TCR beta chain was recorded a few times. What it recognizes is unknown. These data come from a study of cytomegalovirus exposure and HLA in healthy donors. Points from the study as a whole: The tendency of first-cohort TCR clusters to co-occur in the 100 to 150 validation repertoires emerged from a later analysis. Cytomegalovirus status was reportedly diagnosed by the classifier with high sensitivity and specificity. A few chains linked to CMV were shown in vitro to be specific for CMV antigens.

The V gene's germline CDR1 is SGHTA and CDR2 FQGTGA. Unmatched junction bases numbered 5, after V lost 5 bases and J lost 4 bases. CDR3 length: 14 residues. Here immunoSEQ multiplex PCR was the method, and the copy in TCRdb shows in-frame clones only, minus some. The table has 150,000 or so clones, about 82% seen once. An approximately 120-subject validation cohort, separate from the approximately 670-subject first cohort, supplied the donors. The TCR was taken from a human donor in good health. V is TRBV7-3 and J is TRBJ1-2, with TRBD1 matching over 9 bases. The material sequenced was PBMCs. The CDR3 spells CASSPTGGTYGYTF. In nucleotides, the CDR3 is TGTGCCAGCAGCCCCACAGGGGGCACCTATGGCTACACCTTC.